The text below deals with one T cell receptor (beta chain). The antigen is undetermined. Profiling relied on immunoSEQ multiplex PCR, and the TCRdb table lists in-frame clones only, not all of them. Of roughly 77,000 clones listed, roughly nine tenths are singletons. The sample comes from a study of T cell responses to AZD1222 COVID-19 vaccine. Regarding the study as a whole: Sampling captured repertoires only after the peak T cell response.

The TCR originated in an adult who received the AZD1222 COVID-19 vaccine. The specimen was peripheral blood, collected 28 days after the second AZD1222 dose.

CDR3 protein: CASTMGGAKNIQYF. CDR3 nucleotide sequence: TGTGCCAGCACCATGGGGGGGGCCAAAAACATTCAGTACTTC. This chain joins TRBV6-5 and TRBJ2-4; 7 positions agree with TRBD2. V dropped 7 bases and J dropped 1; count of bases not matched to a gene: 4. CDR3 length equals 14 residues. CDR1 is MNHEY, CDR2 SVGAGI, per germline.